The T cell receptor (beta chain) described here comes from a study of T cell changes during pregnancy in multiple sclerosis. The repertoire was sequenced with immunoSEQ multiplex PCR; TCRdb's copy has only in-frame clones and lacks some. The table has 24,000 or so clones, 86% seen once. In its sample, this clone was seen once. Material: CD8+ T cells from peripheral blood mononuclear cells, obtained in the first trimester of pregnancy. This clonotype originated in a female donor in good health, enrolled as a control in a pregnancy study.

CDR3 region: CASSEVPTGDSTDTQYF. The DNA of the CDR3 is TGTGCCAGCAGTGAAGTTCCGACAGGGGATAGCACAGATACGCAGTATTTT. The gene calls are TRBV2 and TRBJ2-3, with TRBD1 matching over 8 bases. This CDR3 is built from 17 residues. Germline V CDR1 and CDR2: SNHLY, FYNNEI. With 1 base clipped from V and 0 bases from J, the junction kept 6 bases outside the gene matches.